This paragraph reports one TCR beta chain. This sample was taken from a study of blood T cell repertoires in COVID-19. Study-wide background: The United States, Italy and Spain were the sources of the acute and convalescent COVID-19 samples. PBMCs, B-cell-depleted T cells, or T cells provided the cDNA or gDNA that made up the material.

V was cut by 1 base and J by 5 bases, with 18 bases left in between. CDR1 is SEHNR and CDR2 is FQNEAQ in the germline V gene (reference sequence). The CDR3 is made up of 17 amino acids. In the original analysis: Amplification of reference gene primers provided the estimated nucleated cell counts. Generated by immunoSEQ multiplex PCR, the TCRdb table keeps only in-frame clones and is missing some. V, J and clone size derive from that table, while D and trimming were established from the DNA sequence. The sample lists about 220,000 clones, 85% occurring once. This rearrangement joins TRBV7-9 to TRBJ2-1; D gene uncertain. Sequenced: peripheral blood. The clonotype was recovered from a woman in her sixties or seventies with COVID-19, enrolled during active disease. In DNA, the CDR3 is TGTGCCAGCAGCTTAGATCCCGCCAGGAATGTTGACAATGAGCAGTTCTTC. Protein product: CASSLDPARNVDNEQFF. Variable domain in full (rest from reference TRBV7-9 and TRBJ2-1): DTGVSQNPRHKITKRGQNVTFRCDPISEHNRLYWYRQTLGQGPEFLTYFQNEAQLEKSRLLSDRFSAERPKGSFSTLEIQRTEQGDSAMYLCASSLDPARNVDNEQFFGPGTRLTVL.